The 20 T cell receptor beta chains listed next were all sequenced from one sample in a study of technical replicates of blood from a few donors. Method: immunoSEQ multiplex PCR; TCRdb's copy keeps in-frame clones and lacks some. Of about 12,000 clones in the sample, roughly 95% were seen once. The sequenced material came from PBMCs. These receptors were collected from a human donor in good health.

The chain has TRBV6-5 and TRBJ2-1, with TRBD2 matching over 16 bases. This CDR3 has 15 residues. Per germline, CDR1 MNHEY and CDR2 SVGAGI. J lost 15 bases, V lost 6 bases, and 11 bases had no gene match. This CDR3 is CASSTAGTSGRGRFF. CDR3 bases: TGTGCCAGCAGCACTGCAGGGACTAGCGGGAGGGGTCGGTTCTTC.

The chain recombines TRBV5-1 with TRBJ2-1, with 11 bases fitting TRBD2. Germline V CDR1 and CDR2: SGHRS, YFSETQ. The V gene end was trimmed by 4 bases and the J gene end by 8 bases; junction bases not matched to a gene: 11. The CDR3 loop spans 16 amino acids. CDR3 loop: CASSALAGGPLDEQFF. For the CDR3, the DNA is TGCGCCAGCAGCGCCTTAGCGGGAGGGCCTCTGGATGAGCAGTTCTTC. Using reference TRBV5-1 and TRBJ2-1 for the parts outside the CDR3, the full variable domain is KAGVTQTPRYLIKTRGQQVTLSCSPISGHRSVSWYQQTPGQGLQFLFEYFSETQRNKGNFPGRFSGRQFSNSRSEMNVSTLELGDSALYLCASSALAGGPLDEQFFGPGTRLTVL.

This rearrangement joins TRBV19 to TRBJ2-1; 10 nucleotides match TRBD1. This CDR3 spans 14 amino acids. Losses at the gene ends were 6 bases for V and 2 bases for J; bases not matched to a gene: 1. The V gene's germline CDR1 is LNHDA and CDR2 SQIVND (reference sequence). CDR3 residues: CASRGTGAYNEQFF. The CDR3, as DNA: TGTGCCAGTAGAGGGACAGGGGCCTACAATGAGCAGTTCTTC.

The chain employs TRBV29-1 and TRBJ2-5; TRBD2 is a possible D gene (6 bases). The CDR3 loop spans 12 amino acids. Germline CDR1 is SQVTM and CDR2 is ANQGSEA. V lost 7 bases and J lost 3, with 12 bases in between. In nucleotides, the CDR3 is TGCAGCGGATCTAGCGCCGAAGAGACCCAGTACTTC. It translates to CSGSSAEETQYF.

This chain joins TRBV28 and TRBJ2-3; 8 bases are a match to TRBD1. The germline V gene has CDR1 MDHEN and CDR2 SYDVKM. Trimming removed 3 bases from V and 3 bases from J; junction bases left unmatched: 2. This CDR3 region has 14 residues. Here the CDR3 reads CASSFGQGTDTQYF. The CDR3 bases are TGTGCCAGCAGTTTCGGACAGGGTACAGATACGCAGTATTTT.

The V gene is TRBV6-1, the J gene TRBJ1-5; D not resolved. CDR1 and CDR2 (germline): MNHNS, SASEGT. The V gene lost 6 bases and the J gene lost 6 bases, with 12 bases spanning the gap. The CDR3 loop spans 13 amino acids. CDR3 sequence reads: CASRERLTQPQHF. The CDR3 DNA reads TGTGCCAGCAGAGAGAGGTTGACTCAGCCCCAGCATTTT.

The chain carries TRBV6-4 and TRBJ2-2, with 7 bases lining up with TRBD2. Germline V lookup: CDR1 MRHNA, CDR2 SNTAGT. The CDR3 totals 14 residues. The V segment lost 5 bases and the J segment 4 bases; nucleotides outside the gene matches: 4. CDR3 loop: CASSRGGSTGELFF. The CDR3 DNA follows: TGTGCCAGCAGTAGGGGCGGGAGCACCGGGGAGCTGTTTTTT.

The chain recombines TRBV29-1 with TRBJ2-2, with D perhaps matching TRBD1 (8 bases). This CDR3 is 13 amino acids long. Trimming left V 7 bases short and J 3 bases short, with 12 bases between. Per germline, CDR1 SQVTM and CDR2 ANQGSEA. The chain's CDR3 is CSGQGRDTGELFF. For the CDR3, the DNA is TGCAGCGGACAGGGGAGGGACACCGGGGAGCTGTTTTTT.

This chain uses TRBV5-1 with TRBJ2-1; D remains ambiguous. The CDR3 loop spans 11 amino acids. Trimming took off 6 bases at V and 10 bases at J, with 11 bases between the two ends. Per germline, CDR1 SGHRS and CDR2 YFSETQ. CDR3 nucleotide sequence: TGCGCCAGCACGGAGCTCGGGGAGCAGTTCTTC. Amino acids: CASTELGEQFF. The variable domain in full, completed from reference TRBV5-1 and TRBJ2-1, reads KAGVTQTPRYLIKTRGQQVTLSCSPISGHRSVSWYQQTPGQGLQFLFEYFSETQRNKGNFPGRFSGRQFSNSRSEMNVSTLELGDSALYLCASTELGEQFFGPGTRLTVL.

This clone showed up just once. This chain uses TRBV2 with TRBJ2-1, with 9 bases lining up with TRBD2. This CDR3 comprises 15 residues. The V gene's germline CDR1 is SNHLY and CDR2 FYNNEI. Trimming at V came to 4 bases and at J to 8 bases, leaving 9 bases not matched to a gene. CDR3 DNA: TGTGCCAGCAGTGGGAATAGCGGGAGAGGGTATGAGCAGTTCTTC. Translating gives CASSGNSGRGYEQFF.

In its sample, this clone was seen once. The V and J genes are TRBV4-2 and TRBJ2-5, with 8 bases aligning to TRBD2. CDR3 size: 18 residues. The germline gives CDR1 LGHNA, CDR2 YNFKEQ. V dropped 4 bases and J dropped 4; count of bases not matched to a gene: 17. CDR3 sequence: CASSPAGLSGSTGETQYF. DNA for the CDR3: TGTGCCAGCAGCCCAGCGGGACTAAGCGGGAGTACCGGAGAGACCCAGTACTTC.

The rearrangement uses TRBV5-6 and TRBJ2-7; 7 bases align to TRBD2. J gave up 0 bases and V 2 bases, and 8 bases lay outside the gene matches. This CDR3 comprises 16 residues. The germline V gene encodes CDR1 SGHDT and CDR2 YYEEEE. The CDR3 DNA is TGTGCCAGCAGCTTCCAAGCGGGACTGAGCTCCTACGAGCAGTACTTC. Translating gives CASSFQAGLSSYEQYF.

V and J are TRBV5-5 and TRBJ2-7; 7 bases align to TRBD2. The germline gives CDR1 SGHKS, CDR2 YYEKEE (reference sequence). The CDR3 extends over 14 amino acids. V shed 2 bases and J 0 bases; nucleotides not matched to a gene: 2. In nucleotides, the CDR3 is TGTGCCAGCAGCTTCAGCGGGACCTCCTACGAGCAGTACTTC. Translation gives CASSFSGTSYEQYF.

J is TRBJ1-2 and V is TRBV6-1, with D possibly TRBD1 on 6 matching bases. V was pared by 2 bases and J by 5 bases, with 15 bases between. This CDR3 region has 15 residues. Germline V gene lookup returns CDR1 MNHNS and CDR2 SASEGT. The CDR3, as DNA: TGTGCCAGCAGTGAATCTCCACAGGGCCTGTATGGCTACACCTTC. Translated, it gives CASSESPQGLYGYTF.

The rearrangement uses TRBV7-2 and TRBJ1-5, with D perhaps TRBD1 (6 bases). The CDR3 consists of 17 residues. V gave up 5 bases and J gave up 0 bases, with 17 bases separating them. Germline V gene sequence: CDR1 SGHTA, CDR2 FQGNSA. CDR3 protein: CASSLRGGLLSNQPQHF. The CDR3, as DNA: TGTGCCAGCAGCCTTAGGGGGGGACTCCTTAGCAATCAGCCCCAGCATTTT.

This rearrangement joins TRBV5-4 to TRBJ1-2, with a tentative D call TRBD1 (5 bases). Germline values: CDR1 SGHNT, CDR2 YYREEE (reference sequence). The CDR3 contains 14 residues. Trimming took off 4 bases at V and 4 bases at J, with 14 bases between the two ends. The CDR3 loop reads CASSPGSDPYGYTF. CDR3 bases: TGTGCCAGCAGCCCAGGGTCCGACCCCTATGGCTACACCTTC.

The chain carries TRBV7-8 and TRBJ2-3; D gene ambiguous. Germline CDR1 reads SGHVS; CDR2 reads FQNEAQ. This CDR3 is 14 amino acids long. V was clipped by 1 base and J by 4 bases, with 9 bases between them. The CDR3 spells CASSLDLASDTQYF. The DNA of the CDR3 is TGTGCCAGCAGCTTAGATTTAGCTTCAGATACGCAGTATTTT.

CDR3: CASSEPGGPQHF. CDR3 nucleotides: TGCGCCAGCAGTGAACCGGGGGGGCCCCAGCATTTT. V usage is TRBV10-1 and J usage is TRBJ1-5; maybe TRBD1 (5 bases). V lost 3 bases, J lost 9 bases, and 9 bases lay in between. In germline, CDR1 is WNHNN, CDR2 SYGVQD (reference sequence). The CDR3 length is 12 residues.

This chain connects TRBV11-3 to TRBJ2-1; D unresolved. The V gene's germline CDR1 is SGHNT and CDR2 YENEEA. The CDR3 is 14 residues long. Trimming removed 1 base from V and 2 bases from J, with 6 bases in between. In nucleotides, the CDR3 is TGTGCCAGCAGCTTAGCGAGCGCCTACAATGAGCAGTTCTTC. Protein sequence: CASSLASAYNEQFF.

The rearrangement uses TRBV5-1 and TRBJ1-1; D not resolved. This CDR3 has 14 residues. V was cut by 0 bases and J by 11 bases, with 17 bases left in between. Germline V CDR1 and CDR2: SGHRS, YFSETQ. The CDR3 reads CASSLGESEPWAFF. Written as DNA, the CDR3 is TGCGCCAGCAGCTTGGGGGAGAGCGAGCCTTGGGCTTTCTTT.